The clone carrying this T cell receptor (beta chain) was seen a single time. The CDR3 contains 13 residues. The ends were cut back, 0 bases at V and 9 bases at J, with 11 bases in the middle. Germline V gene sequence: CDR1 SGHAT, CDR2 FQNNGV. This sample was included in a study of blood T cell repertoires in COVID-19. Across the whole study: From the United States, Italy and Spain came samples of acute and convalescent COVID-19.

Original analysis: By means of reference gene primer amplification, nucleated cell counts were estimated. Method: immunoSEQ multiplex PCR; TCRdb's copy keeps in-frame clones and lacks some. Clone size and the V and J calls come from that table; the DNA yielded D and trimming. This table holds fewer than 350,000 clones, more than 70% found once. This chain uses TRBV11-2 with TRBJ1-1; D call uncertain. The clonotype was recovered from a woman aged 55 to 70 with COVID-19, enrolled during active disease. Material: peripheral blood. In DNA form, the CDR3 reads TGTGCCAGCAGCTTAGATGAGGGAAGGAAAGCTTTCTTT. Translation: CASSLDEGRKAFF.